A single sample is the source of the 26 T cell receptor beta chains below, sequenced in a study of blood T cells in healthy people across ages. A sample-barcoded 5' primer and a J-beta primer mix were used in a second PCR of about 7 to 12 cycles. TCRdb called the 5' RACE reads again in MiXCR, with one record for every CDR3 protein. This sample has fewer than 2,000,000 distinct CDR3 sequences, with roughly two fifths found just once. The specimen sequenced was blood. These receptors were collected from a human donor in good health.

In this sample, this clonotype turned up a few times. This rearrangement joins TRBV10-3 to TRBJ2-7; D ambiguous. CDR1 is ENHRY and CDR2 is SYGVKD in the germline V gene. V was pared by 3 bases and J by 3 bases, with 6 bases between. CDR3 length: 12 amino acids. Written as DNA, the CDR3 is TGTGCCATCAGTGATTTCGACTACGAGCAGTACTTC. Translation gives CAISDFDYEQYF.

This CDR3 reads CASSVGLAGGESEQFF. The CDR3 nucleotides read TGTGCCAGCAGCGTGGGGCTAGCGGGGGGCGAGAGTGAGCAGTTCTTC. The chain links TRBV9 to TRBJ2-1; 11 bases are shared with TRBD2. CDR1 and CDR2 (germline): SGDLS, YYNGEE. The CDR3 consists of 16 residues. The junction had 10 bases not matched to a gene; V was cut back by 2 bases and J by 9 bases.

The rearrangement links TRBV25-1 to TRBJ2-4; no clear D. The DNA end is more similar to TRBJ2-7, so the J call may be wrong. Germline V gene sequence: CDR1 MGHDK, CDR2 SYGVNS. The CDR3 length is 14 residues. The CDR3 region is CASSESNLRSEQYF. DNA for the CDR3: TGTGCCAGCAGTGAGTCCAACTTGCGGAGCGAGCAGTACTTC.

This sequence joins TRBV12-3 or TRBV12-4 and TRBJ2-1, with D tentatively TRBD1 or TRBD2 (5 bases each). The V and J ends lost 3 bases and 6 bases respectively, with 18 bases between them. This CDR3 spans 16 amino acids. CDR3 DNA: TGTGCCAGCAGTTTTTTACTCAGGGAGTCGGGCAATGAGCAGTTCTTC. It yields the protein CASSFLLRESGNEQFF.

This chain uses TRBV7-8 with TRBJ2-1; the match to TRBD2 covers 7 bases. V was pared by 2 bases and J by 10 bases, with 11 bases of the junction left unmatched. The CDR3 is 15 residues long. Germline V gives CDR1 SGHVS, CDR2 FQNEAQ. The CDR3 here is CASSLQGGIGEEQFF. The CDR3 DNA sequence: TGTGCCAGCAGCTTACAGGGAGGGATTGGTGAGGAGCAGTTCTTC. The full variable domain, its missing parts supplied by reference TRBV7-8 and TRBJ2-1, is GAGVSQSPRYKVAKRGQDVALRCDPISGHVSLFWYQQALGQGPEFLTYFQNEAQLDKSGLPSDRFFAERPEGSVSTLKIQRTQQEDSAVYLCASSLQGGIGEEQFFGPGTRLTVL.

This clonotype was seen only a few times. The gene calls are TRBV5-1 and TRBJ2-7, with 7 bases fitting TRBD2. The CDR3 sequence is 15 residues long. Germline V gene lookup returns CDR1 SGHRS and CDR2 YFSETQ. With 0 bases clipped from V and 3 bases from J, the junction kept 6 bases outside the gene matches. CDR3 sequence: CASSLVSGDLYEQYF. Written as DNA, the CDR3 is TGCGCCAGCAGCTTGGTCAGCGGGGACCTCTACGAGCAGTACTTC.

As concerns this clonotype: The junction differs from germline at one of its ends, possibly a read error. The chain has TRBV5-1 and TRBJ1-1; D gene unclear. The CDR3 contains 15 residues. The V gene's germline CDR1 is SGHRS and CDR2 YFSETQ. CDR3 loop: CASSSIGVPNTEAFF. The CDR3 nucleotides are TGCGCCAGTAGCTCTATTGGCGTTCCGAACACTGAAGCTTTCTTT.

As regards this clonotype: Possible read error: a much larger clone is one base away. This chain links TRBV15 with TRBJ2-4, with D perhaps TRBD1 or TRBD2 (5 bases each). The CDR3 totals 15 residues. V dropped 4 bases and J dropped 13 bases, with 23 bases sitting between them. Per the germline V gene, CDR1 is LNHNV and CDR2 is YYDKDF (reference sequence). The DNA for the CDR3 is TGTGCCACCAGCAATTCGGGACGGGTTTCGTTGGAGCAGTACTTC. Its translation: CATSNSGRVSLEQYF.

Points on this clonotype: An end of the junction differs from the germline gene, which may be a read error. V and J are TRBV15 and TRBJ2-7, with 7 positions matching TRBD1. This CDR3 is built from 14 residues. The germline CDR1 and CDR2 sequences are LNHNV and YYDKDF (reference sequence). In nucleotides, the CDR3 is TGTGCCACCAGCATCCGGGACAGACCCTACGGGCAGTACTTC. This encodes CATSIRDRPYGQYF.

The rearrangement uses TRBV7-2 and TRBJ2-3; D unclear. V dropped 3 bases and J dropped 6 bases, with 13 bases sitting between them. The CDR3 contains 14 residues. Germline values: CDR1 SGHTA, CDR2 FQGNSA. For the CDR3, the DNA is TGTGCCAGCAGCTTGATCCCGGCCGGCGATACGCAGTATTTT. It specifies CASSLIPAGDTQYF.

V gene TRBV18 combines with J gene TRBJ1-1, with D maybe TRBD1 (6 bases). This CDR3 comprises 14 residues. Trimming cost V 3 bases and J 5 bases, with 13 bases left between them. From germline, CDR1 is KGHSH and CDR2 LQKENI. The CDR3 region has the DNA TGTGCCAGCTCACCTCAAGGGGGTCTGACTGAAGCTTTCTTT. Protein: CASSPQGGLTEAFF. The complete variable domain, with remaining parts taken from reference TRBV18 and TRBJ1-1, reads NAGVMQNPRHLVRRRGQEARLRCSPMKGHSHVYWYRQLPEEGLKFMVYLQKENIIDESGMPKERFSAEFPKEGPSILRIQQVVRGDSAAYFCASSPQGGLTEAFFGQGTRLTVV.

This chain uses TRBV5-6 with TRBJ1-2; no clear D gene. This CDR3 is 16 amino acids long. CDR1 is SGHDT and CDR2 is YYEEEE in the germline V gene. The V and J ends lost 2 bases and 4 bases respectively, with 18 bases between them. The CDR3 sequence: CASSFLSGVAFYGYTF. CDR3 bases: TGTGCCAGCAGCTTTTTGAGTGGGGTCGCGTTCTATGGCTACACCTTC.

This chain uses TRBV7-9 with TRBJ2-1; 11 bases fit TRBD2. CDR1 and CDR2 (germline): SEHNR, FQNEAQ (reference sequence). This CDR3 region has 16 residues. V gave up 2 bases and J gave up 5 bases; unmatched junction bases: 5. Written as DNA, the CDR3 is TGTGCCAGCAGCTTAACTAGCGGGGGCCCCAACAATGAGCAGTTCTTC. Translating gives CASSLTSGGPNNEQFF.

This chain links TRBV9 with TRBJ1-4, with a tentative D call TRBD1 (6 bases). V shed 1 base and J shed 5 bases, with 12 bases lying between them. Germline values: CDR1 SGDLS, CDR2 YYNGEE. The CDR3 is 15 residues long. Here the CDR3 reads CASSVRGGENEKLFF. Here the CDR3 DNA reads TGTGCCAGCAGCGTAAGGGGGGGCGAAAATGAAAAACTGTTTTTT.

The V and J genes are TRBV28 and TRBJ2-1; a weak D match, TRBD2 (5 bases). Per germline, CDR1 MDHEN and CDR2 SYDVKM. The V end was cut by 6 bases, the J end by 9 bases, with 12 bases between. The CDR3 is made up of 12 amino acids. The CDR3 region is CASSRGEGEQFF. DNA for the CDR3: TGTGCCAGCAGCCGAGGAGAGGGTGAGCAGTTCTTC. The whole variable domain, remainder taken from reference TRBV28 and TRBJ2-1, is DVKVTQSSRYLVKRTGEKVFLECVQDMDHENMFWYRQDPGLGLRLIYFSYDVKMKEKGDIPEGYSVSREKKERFSLILESASTNQTSMYLCASSRGEGEQFFGPGTRLTVL.

This clonotype was found a few times. The V gene is TRBV2, the J gene TRBJ2-3, with D perhaps being TRBD1 or TRBD2 (5 bases each). Looked up from germline, CDR1 is SNHLY and CDR2 is FYNNEI. V lost 8 bases and J 6 bases, leaving 21 bases between the germline ends. The CDR3 spans 15 residues. The CDR3 spells CASSKRGAFSDTQYF. The DNA for the CDR3 is TGTGCCAGCTCCAAACGAGGGGCCTTCTCGGATACGCAGTATTTT.

This chain links TRBV3-1 with TRBJ2-2; a weak D match, TRBD2 (6 bases). The length of the CDR3 is 16 residues. CDR1 is LGHDT, CDR2 YNNKEL, per germline (reference sequence). V was trimmed by 5 bases and J by 4 bases, leaving 17 bases between them. For the CDR3, the DNA is TGTGCCAGCAGCTTCCAACCGGGACTCCCCACCGGGGAGCTGTTTTTT. Protein sequence: CASSFQPGLPTGELFF.

Regarding this clonotype: A read error is possible here, since a much larger clone lies one base away. The CDR3 is CASRPAGLGSTIYF. Written as DNA, the CDR3 is TGTGCCAGCAGACCCGCGGGACTGGGAAGCACCATATATTTT. The chain joins TRBV28 to TRBJ1-3; a possible D gene is TRBD1 (5 bases). This CDR3 region has 14 residues. The germline gives CDR1 MDHEN, CDR2 SYDVKM.

The chain is built from TRBV6-5 and TRBJ1-5, with D perhaps TRBD1 (5 bases). The CDR3 consists of 14 residues. Trimming took 2 bases from V and 6 from J, leaving 11 bases between them. Germline CDR1 reads MNHEY; CDR2 reads SVGAGI. The chain's CDR3 is CASSYVRAGQPQHF. DNA for the CDR3: TGTGCCAGCAGTTACGTCAGGGCCGGTCAGCCCCAGCATTTT.

This clonotype was recorded at least ten times. V is TRBV5-1 and J is TRBJ2-7; D could derive from TRBD1 or TRBD2 (6 bases each). CDR3 length: 16 residues. The V gene lost 7 bases and the J gene lost 2 bases, with 22 bases spanning the gap. Germline V gene data show CDR1 as SGHRS and CDR2 as YFSETQ. The CDR3 nucleotides are TGCGCCAGCCACCAGGGGAGGACCCTCGACGCCTACGAGCAGTACTTC. Protein product: CASHQGRTLDAYEQYF.

The chain is built from TRBV5-1 and TRBJ2-4; 10 bases match TRBD1. The J call may be mistaken, given a closer DNA end match to TRBJ2-7. The germline V gene encodes CDR1 SGHRS and CDR2 YFSETQ. CDR3 size: 15 residues. CDR3 loop: CASSSPGQGSGEQYF. The CDR3 bases are TGCGCCAGCAGTTCCCCGGGACAGGGGTCGGGCGAGCAGTACTTC.

This clonotype was picked up a small number of times. This chain uses TRBV4-2 with TRBJ2-6; D is ambiguous. Germline V CDR1 and CDR2: LGHNA, YNFKEQ. Trimming pared 1 base from V and 0 bases from J, leaving 4 bases between. The CDR3 is 15 amino acids. The CDR3 loop is CASSQGISGANVLTF. Here the CDR3 DNA reads TGTGCCAGCAGCCAAGGCATCTCTGGGGCCAACGTCCTGACTTTC.

This chain joins TRBV6-5 and TRBJ1-2; D call uncertain. CDR1 MNHEY and CDR2 SVGAGI come from the germline V gene. V lost 9 bases, J lost 3 bases, and 20 bases lay in between. This CDR3 comprises 15 residues. Here the CDR3 DNA reads TGTGCCAGTAGTGCCCGCAGGAGGGATTACTATGGCTACACCTTC. Its translation is CASSARRRDYYGYTF.

This clonotype was detected only a few times. The chain is built from TRBV7-2 and TRBJ2-5; D may correspond to TRBD1 or TRBD2 (5 bases each). The J call may be wrong; the DNA end is better matched by TRBJ2-7. The CDR3 has 14 residues. The germline V gene has CDR1 SGHTA and CDR2 FQGNSA. CDR3 protein: CASSLGRHGGEQYF. CDR3 sequence (DNA): TGTGCCAGCAGCTTAGGCCGACATGGGGGCGAGCAGTACTTC.

The chain has TRBV12-3 or TRBV12-4 and TRBJ2-3, with a tentative D call TRBD2 (5 bases). The CDR3 is made up of 13 amino acids. The V and J ends lost 6 bases and 4 bases respectively, with 11 bases between them. The CDR3 sequence: CASSSSGPDTQYF. CDR3 nucleotides: TGTGCCAGCAGCTCCAGCGGTCCAGATACGCAGTATTTT.

This clonotype was observed a few times. The CDR3 region is CSARSLAVGNQETQYF. The CDR3 DNA follows: TGCAGTGCTAGAAGTCTAGCGGTGGGGAACCAAGAGACCCAGTACTTC. This chain links TRBV20-1 with TRBJ2-5; 7 bases agree with TRBD2. Per the germline V gene, CDR1 is DFQATT and CDR2 is SNEGSKA (reference sequence). The CDR3 consists of 16 residues. The J segment lost 0 bases and the V segment lost 2 bases, leaving 9 bases of the junction unmatched.